Below are 32 T cell receptor beta chains sequenced from a single sample in a study of sequential checkpoint blockade in melanoma. Measured with immunoSEQ multiplex PCR; TCRdb has only the in-frame clones, and not every one. The sample yields about 20,000 clones, 82% seen once. Treatment indicated: randomized to nivolumab then ipilimumab (arm A) or the reverse (arm B). Sequencing was performed on CD8+ T cells sorted from blood (inferred from file names), taken from a patient given nivolumab and ipilimumab in sequence. These receptors originate from a human donor with melanoma.

This clone was recorded only once. This chain links TRBV27 with TRBJ1-5; D is perhaps TRBD1 (6 bases). Per germline, CDR1 MNHEY and CDR2 SMNVEV (reference sequence). The ends were cut back, 5 bases at V and 4 bases at J, with 33 bases in the middle. The CDR3 extends over 21 amino acids. The CDR3 nucleotides read TGTGCCAGCAGTCCCCTTTTCCTGGCCGGACAGCGAACGATAGGTAATCAGCCCCAGCATTTT. Amino acids: CASSPLFLAGQRTIGNQPQHF.

This chain connects TRBV4-2 to TRBJ2-1; TRBD2 matches at 14 bases. Germline V gene data show CDR1 as LGHNA and CDR2 as YNFKEQ. The CDR3 has 16 amino acids. Unmatched junction bases numbered 4, after V lost 6 bases and J lost 3 bases. The CDR3 loop is CASSGTSGGYYNEQFF. The CDR3 DNA reads as TGTGCCAGCAGTGGGACTAGCGGGGGATACTACAATGAGCAGTTCTTC.

The rearrangement joins TRBV29-1 to TRBJ2-3; TRBD2 matches 13 bases. This CDR3 has 14 residues. The J segment lost 5 bases and the V segment lost 7 bases, leaving 6 bases of the junction unmatched. Germline V lookup: CDR1 SQVTM, CDR2 ANQGSEA. The CDR3 protein is CSAGTSGAIDTQYF. The CDR3 DNA is TGCAGCGCTGGGACTAGCGGGGCTATAGATACGCAGTATTTT.

The rearrangement joins TRBV4-2 to TRBJ1-3; 7 bases fit TRBD1. CDR3 length: 16 amino acids. Trimming took 5 bases from V and 0 from J; bases not matched to a gene: 7. Germline CDR1 LGHNA, CDR2 YNFKEQ. Here the CDR3 reads CASSEQDRSSGNTIYF. CDR3 DNA: TGTGCCAGCAGCGAGCAGGACAGGAGCTCTGGAAACACCATATATTTT.

The rearrangement links TRBV4-3 to TRBJ1-2, with D perhaps TRBD1 (5 bases). CDR3 length equals 15 residues. Germline V gene sequence: CDR1 LGHNA, CDR2 YSLEER. Trimming removed 0 bases at V and 7 bases at J, with 15 bases between. The CDR3: CASSQDRGGAIGYTF. Here the CDR3 DNA reads TGCGCCAGCAGCCAAGATCGGGGGGGTGCCATTGGCTACACCTTC.

V and J are TRBV7-9 and TRBJ2-1; 8 bases are a match to TRBD2. V was pared by 6 bases and J by 11 bases, with 6 bases of the junction left unmatched. CDR3 length: 12 amino acids. Germline lookup yields CDR1 SEHNR and CDR2 FQNEAQ (reference sequence). For the CDR3, the DNA is TGTGCCAGCAGGCCACTAGCGGTTAAGCAGTTCTTC. The encoded protein is CASRPLAVKQFF. The full variable domain, its missing parts supplied by reference TRBV7-9 and TRBJ2-1, is DTGVSQNPRHKITKRGQNVTFRCDPISEHNRLYWYRQTLGQGPEFLTYFQNEAQLEKSRLLSDRFSAERPKGSFSTLEIQRTEQGDSAMYLCASRPLAVKQFFGPGTRLTVL.

This rearrangement joins TRBV6-5 to TRBJ2-1; no clear D. This CDR3 has 14 amino acids. V was pared by 4 bases and J by 6 bases, with 13 bases between. Germline V CDR1 and CDR2: MNHEY, SVGAGI. Written as DNA, the CDR3 is TGTGCCAGCAGTTTCACACGCTTCAGCAATGAGCAGTTCTTC. Translation: CASSFTRFSNEQFF.

The chain is built from TRBV9 and TRBJ1-1; perhaps TRBD1 as D (6 bases). Germline V gene lookup returns CDR1 SGDLS and CDR2 YYNGEE. V lost 2 bases and J lost 4, with 12 bases in between. The CDR3 is made up of 14 amino acids. The CDR3 protein is CASSVGAGATEAFF. DNA of the CDR3: TGTGCCAGCAGCGTGGGGGCGGGGGCCACTGAAGCTTTCTTT. The entire variable domain, with the rest obtained from reference TRBV9 and TRBJ1-1, is as follows: DSGVTQTPKHLITATGQRVTLRCSPRSGDLSVYWYQQSLDQGLQFLIQYYNGEERAKGNILERFSAQQFPDLHSELNLSSLELGDSALYFCASSVGAGATEAFFGQGTRLTVV.

The CDR3 region is CAIRISGTGDETQYF. CDR3 DNA: TGTGCCATCAGGATTTCCGGGACAGGGGACGAGACCCAGTACTTC. The V gene is TRBV10-3, the J gene TRBJ2-5; TRBD1 agrees at 10 bases. This CDR3 has 15 residues. The V gene end was trimmed by 6 bases and the J gene end by 5 bases; junction bases not matched to a gene: 9. Per germline, CDR1 ENHRY and CDR2 SYGVKD.

V is TRBV11-3 and J is TRBJ1-1, with D hard to call. The V and J ends lost 3 bases and 2 bases respectively, with 7 bases between them. Germline loops: CDR1 SGHNT, CDR2 YENEEA. The length of the CDR3 is 13 residues. The CDR3 DNA reads TGTGCCAGCAGCTTGGGCAGTAACACTGAAGCTTTCTTT. Translating gives CASSLGSNTEAFF.

This clone was seen only once. V usage is TRBV27 and J usage is TRBJ1-1; D remains unclear. The V end was cut by 8 bases, the J end by 4 bases, with 14 bases between. This CDR3 has 13 amino acids. The V gene's germline CDR1 is MNHEY and CDR2 SMNVEV (reference sequence). The DNA for the CDR3 is TGTGCCAGCTCTCAGTCTGGAGGCACTGAAGCTTTCTTT. Its protein is CASSQSGGTEAFF.

The rearrangement uses TRBV5-6 and TRBJ2-3; D is uncertain. The CDR3 runs 15 residues. Germline V gives CDR1 SGHDT, CDR2 YYEEEE. Deletions cut 2 bases from V and 1 base from J, with 11 bases between. This chain's CDR3 is CASSFRDWGTDTQYF. The CDR3 coding sequence is TGTGCCAGCAGCTTTAGAGACTGGGGCACAGATACGCAGTATTTT.

This chain uses TRBV21-1 with TRBJ2-3; the table's TRBD2 call for D was not verified on the DNA. TRBV21-1 is a pseudogene locus. CDR3 length: 17 residues. The CDR3 here is CASSKVARYLSTDTQYF. The CDR3 nucleotides are TGTGCCAGCAGCAAAGTTGCCCGATACCTAAGCACAGATACGCAGTATTTT.

This clone was observed once. The chain has TRBV6-4 and TRBJ2-2, with 9 bases matching TRBD2. The CDR3 is made up of 15 amino acids. V shed 5 bases, J shed 1 base, and the junction held 2 bases outside the gene matches. CDR1 is MRHNA and CDR2 is SNTAGT in the germline V gene. CDR3 residues: CASSRLAENTGELFF. The CDR3 nucleotides read TGTGCCAGCAGTAGACTAGCGGAGAACACCGGGGAGCTGTTTTTT.

The gene calls are TRBV7-9 and TRBJ2-1, with 13 bases identical to TRBD2. With V trimmed by 4 bases and J by 7 bases, 7 bases remained unmatched. The CDR3 sequence is 16 residues long. CDR1 and CDR2 (germline): SEHNR, FQNEAQ (reference sequence). CDR3 protein: CASSSRTSGGRNEQFF. CDR3 in DNA: TGTGCCAGCAGCTCCCGGACTAGCGGGGGAAGGAATGAGCAGTTCTTC. Looking up the rest from reference TRBV7-9 and TRBJ2-1 gives the full variable domain: DTGVSQNPRHKITKRGQNVTFRCDPISEHNRLYWYRQTLGQGPEFLTYFQNEAQLEKSRLLSDRFSAERPKGSFSTLEIQRTEQGDSAMYLCASSSRTSGGRNEQFFGPGTRLTVL.

The rearrangement links TRBV28 to TRBJ2-7, with D unclear. CDR1 is MDHEN and CDR2 is SYDVKM in the germline V gene. The CDR3 has 12 residues. Trimming took 4 bases from V and 1 from J, leaving 5 bases between them. The CDR3 loop reads CASSSLSYEQYF. Written as DNA, the CDR3 is TGTGCCAGCAGTTCACTTTCCTACGAGCAGTACTTC. Full variable domain (remainder filled in from reference TRBV28 and TRBJ2-7): DVKVTQSSRYLVKRTGEKVFLECVQDMDHENMFWYRQDPGLGLRLIYFSYDVKMKEKGDIPEGYSVSREKKERFSLILESASTNQTSMYLCASSSLSYEQYFGPGTRLTVT.

For this clone: This sample includes further DNA sequences coding for the same CDR3. The chain has TRBV7-8 and TRBJ2-7, with TRBD1 identical over 11 bases. There are 15 residues in the CDR3. Trimming at V came to 5 bases and at J to 1 base, leaving 4 bases not matched to a gene. The germline V gene has CDR1 SGHVS and CDR2 FQNEAQ. In DNA form, the CDR3 reads TGTGCCAGCAGCCCCGGGACAGGGGGATCCTACGAGCAGTACTTC. Encoded protein: CASSPGTGGSYEQYF.

V is TRBV27 and J is TRBJ2-1; the match to TRBD1 covers 12 bases. Germline-derived CDR1 and CDR2 are MNHEY and SMNVEV (reference sequence). J gave up 8 bases and V 1 base, and 6 bases lay outside the gene matches. This CDR3 contains 16 residues. The CDR3 protein is CASSLLGTGGIDEQFF. CDR3 DNA sequence: TGTGCCAGCAGTTTATTAGGGACAGGGGGCATCGATGAGCAGTTCTTC.

The chain employs TRBV7-3 and TRBJ2-1; D perhaps matches TRBD1 (6 bases). The CDR3 sequence is 16 residues long. In germline, CDR1 is SGHTA, CDR2 FQGTGA. The V end was cut by 1 base, the J end by 7 bases, with 17 bases between. The CDR3 region has the DNA TGTGCCAGCAGCTTAATGGGCCAGGGGTGGGGAAATGAGCAGTTCTTC. It encodes CASSLMGQGWGNEQFF. The entire variable domain, with the rest obtained from reference TRBV7-3 and TRBJ2-1, is as follows: GAGVSQTPSNKVTEKGKYVELRCDPISGHTALYWYRQSLGQGPEFLIYFQGTGAADDSGLPNDRFFAVRPEGSVSTLKIQRTERGDSAVYLCASSLMGQGWGNEQFFGPGTRLTVL.

This clone was seen a handful of times. At one end, the junction sequence differs from germline, possibly due to a read error. At the DNA level, this CDR3 is encoded by other sequences in the same sample as well. V usage is TRBV4-1 and J usage is TRBJ1-6; 7 bases map to TRBD1. Germline V lookup: CDR1 MGHRA, CDR2 YSYEKL. CDR3 length: 15 amino acids. The CDR3 coding sequence is TGTGCCAGCAGCCAAGATGAGACAGGGTGGGCACCCCTCCACTTT. Translated: CASSQDETGWAPLHF.

The chain combines TRBV30 with TRBJ2-1, with 8 bases lining up with TRBD2. Germline values: CDR1 GTSNPN, CDR2 SVGIG (reference sequence). The CDR3 covers 13 residues. V dropped 2 bases and J dropped 7; count of bases not matched to a gene: 4. CDR3 bases: TGTGCCTGGAGTTGGGGCGGGGGGAATGAGCAGTTCTTC. This codes for CAWSWGGGNEQFF.

J is TRBJ1-6 and V is TRBV5-6, with TRBD1 matching 9 bases. Losses at the gene ends were 1 base for V and 3 bases for J; bases not matched to a gene: 8. The germline V gene encodes CDR1 SGHDT and CDR2 YYEEEE. The CDR3 loop spans 18 amino acids. The chain's CDR3 is CASSLYGTGSFYNSPLHF. The CDR3 DNA is TGTGCCAGCAGCTTGTACGGGACAGGGAGCTTCTATAATTCACCCCTCCACTTT.

The CDR3, as DNA: TGTGCCAGCAGTGCCCCGGACAGGGGTGGAGAGACCCAGTACTTC. It specifies CASSAPDRGGETQYF. The rearrangement uses TRBV6-1 and TRBJ2-5; TRBD1 aligns across 9 bases. The CDR3 is 15 residues long. With 4 bases clipped from V and 4 bases from J, the junction kept 7 bases outside the gene matches. CDR1 MNHNS and CDR2 SASEGT come from the germline V gene.

This clone was observed a few times. The chain is built from TRBV7-8 and TRBJ1-2; 9 bases map to TRBD1. Germline lookup yields CDR1 SGHVS and CDR2 FQNEAQ. This CDR3 is built from 16 residues. Unmatched junction bases numbered 8, after V lost 1 base and J lost 5 bases. CDR3 nucleotides: TGTGCCAGCAGCTTAGTACGGGACAGGGTTAATTATGGCTACACCTTC. Translating it yields CASSLVRDRVNYGYTF.

This clone occurred a few times. The V and J genes are TRBV7-9 and TRBJ1-6; no clear D. This CDR3 comprises 17 residues. With 5 bases removed from V and 6 bases from J, the gap between germline ends came to 20 bases. From germline, CDR1 is SEHNR and CDR2 FQNEAQ (reference sequence). The CDR3, as DNA: TGTGCCAGCAGCCAAGATTTTCAGGAAATGGCTAATTCACCCCTCCACTTT. It is translated as CASSQDFQEMANSPLHF.

The gene calls are TRBV18 and TRBJ2-7; D remains ambiguous. The V and J ends lost 0 bases and 0 bases respectively, with 6 bases between them. The length of the CDR3 is 14 residues. CDR1 and CDR2 (germline): KGHSH, LQKENI. CDR3 sequence reads: CASSPPGSSYEQYF. CDR3 sequence (DNA): TGTGCCAGCTCACCACCTGGCAGCTCCTACGAGCAGTACTTC. The variable domain in full, with the rest retrieved from reference TRBV18 and TRBJ2-7, is NAGVMQNPRHLVRRRGQEARLRCSPMKGHSHVYWYRQLPEEGLKFMVYLQKENIIDESGMPKERFSAEFPKEGPSILRIQQVVRGDSAAYFCASSPPGSSYEQYFGPGTRLTVT.

The chain recombines TRBV13 with TRBJ2-1, with D possibly matching TRBD2 (6 bases). The CDR3 loop spans 14 amino acids. Germline CDR1 reads PRHDT; CDR2 reads FYEKMQ (reference sequence). V was trimmed by 6 bases and J by 3 bases, leaving 12 bases between them. CDR3 protein: CASSGGFYYNEQFF. The CDR3 bases are TGTGCCAGCAGTGGGGGGTTTTACTACAATGAGCAGTTCTTC.

This clone was picked up one time. V is TRBV7-6 and J is TRBJ1-1; D ambiguous. Trimming cost V 2 bases and J 1 base, with 8 bases left between them. The germline gives CDR1 SGHVS, CDR2 FNYEAQ. This CDR3 comprises 14 residues. The CDR3 spells CASSLSAENTEAFF. CDR3 coding DNA: TGTGCCAGCAGCTTAAGTGCGGAGAACACTGAAGCTTTCTTT.

The gene calls are TRBV4-3 and TRBJ1-3, with no clear D. CDR1 is LGHNA, CDR2 YSLEER, per germline. The CDR3 covers 15 residues. Trimming stripped 0 bases from V and 9 bases from J, with 15 bases between. The chain's CDR3 is CASSQDFEGFSTIYF. Here the CDR3 DNA reads TGCGCCAGCAGCCAAGATTTTGAGGGTTTCAGCACCATATATTTT.

This chain connects TRBV28 to TRBJ1-4, with TRBD1 matching 9 bases. CDR3 length: 16 amino acids. V was clipped by 4 bases and J by 4 bases; unmatched bases: 7. CDR1 and CDR2 from the germline V gene are MDHEN and SYDVKM. The CDR3 coding sequence is TGTGCCAGCAGTTCCCGGACAGGGGAGCGTAATGAAAAACTGTTTTTT. It specifies CASSSRTGERNEKLFF.

This clone showed up just once. V usage is TRBV27 and J usage is TRBJ2-2; maybe TRBD2 (5 bases). Trimming took 6 bases from V and 4 from J, leaving 18 bases between them. CDR1 MNHEY and CDR2 SMNVEV come from the germline V gene (reference sequence). This CDR3 spans 16 amino acids. Here the CDR3 DNA reads TGTGCCAGCAGCCCAAATAGCGACGGGGTCACCGGGGAGCTGTTTTTT. This sequence encodes CASSPNSDGVTGELFF.

This clone has a handful of counts. V is TRBV2 and J is TRBJ2-3; TRBD1 is a possible D gene (5 bases). This CDR3 is built from 15 residues. Looked up from germline, CDR1 is SNHLY and CDR2 is FYNNEI. Trimming took 2 bases from V and 0 from J, leaving 9 bases between them. The CDR3 nucleotides are TGTGCCAGCAGTGAAACGCGACAGAGCACAGATACGCAGTATTTT. It yields the protein CASSETRQSTDTQYF.